The 8 T cell receptor beta chains given below trace back to one sample, sequenced in a study of T-cell memory formation after mild COVID-19. From the 5' RACE reads, TCRdb called clonotypes with MiXCR, one entry per CDR3 protein. The repertoire holds 380,000 or so distinct CDR3 sequences, with roughly an eighth as singletons. Sequencing was done on a sample of PBMCs or a T cell subset sorted from them (not recorded which). Every receptor here comes from a man between 18 and 35 years old who had mild COVID-19 (a few samples of this study predate the infection). Cell type and time point are not known.

This clonotype was counted only a few times. The chain uses TRBV7-2 and TRBJ2-3, with D possibly being TRBD2 (7 bases). Germline V gives CDR1 SGHTA, CDR2 FQGNSA. V gave up 3 bases and J gave up 2 bases, with 12 bases separating them. The CDR3 sequence is 15 residues long. CDR3 nucleotide sequence: TGTGCCAGCAGCTTTGCGGGGGCTACCACAGATACGCAGTATTTT. Protein sequence: CASSFAGATTDTQYF.

This sequence joins TRBV7-9 and TRBJ2-5; D may be TRBD2 (5 bases). The CDR3 has 13 residues. From germline, CDR1 is SEHNR and CDR2 FQNEAQ (reference sequence). V was clipped by 5 bases and J by 7 bases, with 14 bases between them. DNA of the CDR3: TGTGCCAGCAGCCGAGACCGGGGTTCGACCCAGTACTTC. Protein sequence: CASSRDRGSTQYF.

V and J are TRBV12-3 or TRBV12-4 and TRBJ1-5; no firm D call. V was trimmed by 7 bases and J by 1 base, leaving 14 bases between them. CDR3 length: 15 amino acids. CDR3 coding DNA: TGTGCCAGCAAGGAGGGCGGGTTGAGCAATCAGCCCCAGCATTTT. This translates into CASKEGGLSNQPQHF.

This clonotype was observed a handful of times. The CDR3 DNA is TGTGCCAGCAGCTTACAGGGCTCCGGCTACAATGAGCAGTTCTTC. Its protein is CASSLQGSGYNEQFF. J is TRBJ2-1 and V is TRBV7-3; the D gene is possibly TRBD1 (5 bases). The V end was cut by 2 bases, the J end by 3 bases, with 11 bases between. Germline V gene lookup returns CDR1 SGHTA and CDR2 FQGTGA. The CDR3 sequence is 15 residues long. The whole variable domain, filled in from reference TRBV7-3 and TRBJ2-1, reads GAGVSQTPSNKVTEKGKYVELRCDPISGHTALYWYRQSLGQGPEFLIYFQGTGAADDSGLPNDRFFAVRPEGSVSTLKIQRTERGDSAVYLCASSLQGSGYNEQFFGPGTRLTVL.

This clonotype was seen a handful of times. V and J are TRBV10-1 and TRBJ2-1, with unresolved D. In germline, CDR1 is WNHNN, CDR2 SYGVQD (reference sequence). This CDR3 is 13 amino acids long. V was clipped by 2 bases and J by 8 bases, with 10 bases between them. CDR3 nucleotide sequence: TGCGCCAGCAGTGAGAGTCCGGGCTATGAGCAGTTCTTC. This sequence encodes CASSESPGYEQFF.

There are a few counts of this clonotype. V and J are TRBV29-1 and TRBJ2-3; tentative D call: TRBD1 (5 bases). V shed 4 bases and J shed 8 bases, with 22 bases lying between them. This CDR3 comprises 15 residues. Germline V gives CDR1 SQVTM, CDR2 ANQGSEA. The CDR3 nucleotides are TGCAGCGTTGTCGGGCAGGGCGAAATTTTTGGTACGCAGTATTTT. Translation gives CSVVGQGEIFGTQYF.

This clonotype was counted between two and nine times. The chain carries TRBV11-2 and TRBJ1-4; unclear D gene. The CDR3 is 15 residues long. The V gene lost 2 bases and the J gene lost 3 bases, with 10 bases spanning the gap. Germline CDR1 and CDR2: SGHAT and FQNNGV. The CDR3 is CASSLSADPNEKLFF. The CDR3 coding sequence is TGTGCCAGCAGCTTAAGCGCAGATCCTAATGAAAAACTGTTTTTT.

This clonotype was observed a few times. The chain employs TRBV7-9 and TRBJ2-5; D may be TRBD2 (5 bases). Germline V gene lookup returns CDR1 SEHNR and CDR2 FQNEAQ (reference sequence). The CDR3 runs 15 residues. Trimming stripped 1 base from V and 1 base from J, with 10 bases between. The CDR3 DNA sequence: TGTGCCAGCAGCTTAGTAGGAGGAAGCCAAGAGACCCAGTACTTC. Translated, it gives CASSLVGGSQETQYF.